The 16 T cell receptor beta chains given below trace back to one sample, sequenced in a study of PD-1 blockade in classical Hodgkin lymphoma. The protocol was immunoSEQ multiplex PCR, while the TCRdb copy is restricted to in-frame clones and leaves out a portion. The data hold roughly 50,000 clones, with roughly 86% observed a single time. Time point of the sample: cycle 4 day 1 (C4D1), after 6 weeks of nivolumab. Exposure to brentuximab vedotin varied, and each patient had relapsed following autologous stem cell transplantation. Material: peripheral blood mononuclear cells (PBMCs), obtained before the fourth cycle of nivolumab. These TCRs come from a human donor with classical Hodgkin lymphoma.

The chain employs TRBV19 and TRBJ2-1; 7 nucleotides line up with TRBD1. Germline V gives CDR1 LNHDA, CDR2 SQIVND (reference sequence). V gave up 5 bases and J gave up 10 bases; unmatched junction bases: 5. The CDR3 contains 12 residues. The chain's CDR3 is CASSSQGREQFF. CDR3 sequence (DNA): TGTGCCAGTAGTTCACAGGGGAGAGAGCAGTTCTTC.

The chain links TRBV28 to TRBJ1-2; no firm D call. From germline, CDR1 is MDHEN and CDR2 SYDVKM. Trimming took 3 bases from V and 4 from J, leaving 15 bases between them. The CDR3 runs 15 residues. CDR3: CASSFPSSLGYGYTF. CDR3 sequence (DNA): TGTGCCAGCAGTTTCCCCAGTTCTCTTGGCTATGGCTACACCTTC.

V and J are TRBV5-6 and TRBJ2-1; D is tentatively TRBD1 or TRBD2 (6 bases each). The CDR3 totals 14 residues. Trimming cost V 2 bases and J 6 bases, with 12 bases left between them. The germline gives CDR1 SGHDT, CDR2 YYEEEE. CDR3 DNA sequence: TGTGCCAGCAGCTTCGAACGGGGGCCCAATGAGCAGTTCTTC. Its protein product is CASSFERGPNEQFF.

This rearrangement joins TRBV29-1 to TRBJ2-3, with no clear D. CDR1 SQVTM and CDR2 ANQGSEA come from the germline V gene. The CDR3 has 10 residues. The chain's CDR3 is CSCGTDTQYF. The CDR3 DNA reads as TGCAGTTGCGGCACAGATACGCAGTATTTT.

The chain uses TRBV28 and TRBJ1-3; 7 positions match TRBD1. The CDR3 is 14 residues long. J lost 4 bases, V lost 5 bases, and 5 bases had no gene match. Germline V gene lookup returns CDR1 MDHEN and CDR2 SYDVKM. CDR3 nucleotide sequence: TGTGCCAGCAGTAAACAGGGGACCGGAAACACCATATATTTT. Its protein product is CASSKQGTGNTIYF.

The rearrangement joins TRBV4-1 to TRBJ2-3, with 8 bases matching TRBD2. The CDR3 has 16 residues. CDR1 is MGHRA, CDR2 YSYEKL, per germline. V shed 0 bases, J shed 4 bases, and the junction held 6 bases outside the gene matches. CDR3 in DNA: TGCGCCAGCAGCCAAGATGGGGCGGGGGGCTCAGATACGCAGTATTTT. It translates to CASSQDGAGGSDTQYF.

The chain employs TRBV18 and TRBJ2-7; 7 positions agree with TRBD1. Germline V gene lookup returns CDR1 KGHSH and CDR2 LQKENI. The CDR3 consists of 15 residues. J lost 0 bases, V lost 6 bases, and 8 bases had no gene match. The CDR3 loop reads CASSPRQGRSYEQYF. The CDR3 bases are TGTGCCAGCTCTCCGCGACAGGGTCGCTCCTACGAGCAGTACTTC.

CDR3 DNA sequence: TGTGCCCAAAGCGGGAGCAGATCCACAGATACGCAGTATTTT. This translates into CAQSGSRSTDTQYF. V and J are TRBV7-3 and TRBJ2-3; 8 bases map to TRBD2. The CDR3 is 14 amino acids. V was clipped by 11 bases and J by 2 bases; unmatched bases: 9. Germline CDR1 reads SGHTA; CDR2 reads FQGTGA.

The chain has TRBV6-6 and TRBJ2-7, with a tentative D call TRBD2 (6 bases). The CDR3 contains 15 residues. V was pared by 4 bases and J by 0 bases, with 13 bases between. Looked up from germline, CDR1 is MNHNY and CDR2 is SVGAGI (reference sequence). The CDR3 is CASSWGSGGSYEQYF. The CDR3 DNA sequence: TGTGCCAGCAGTTGGGGTAGCGGTGGCTCCTACGAGCAGTACTTC.

The count of this clone is one. This sequence joins TRBV27 and TRBJ1-5; D remains ambiguous. V gave up 3 bases and J gave up 6 bases, with 12 bases separating them. The CDR3 runs to 14 residues. CDR1 MNHEY and CDR2 SMNVEV come from the germline V gene (reference sequence). In DNA, the CDR3 is TGTGCCAGCAGTTTTTCTCGCCAAAGTCAGCCCCAGCATTTT. Its translation: CASSFSRQSQPQHF.

The V and J genes are TRBV6-6 and TRBJ2-7; 8 bases agree with TRBD1. V dropped 2 bases and J dropped 6; count of bases not matched to a gene: 3. The CDR3 loop spans 13 amino acids. CDR1 is MNHNY, CDR2 SVGAGI, per germline (reference sequence). The CDR3 sequence is CASSYDRGSEQYF. The CDR3, as DNA: TGTGCCAGCAGTTACGACAGGGGTAGCGAGCAGTACTTC.

CDR3 sequence (DNA): TGTGCCAGCAGCGGGGGGTGGGGTGAAAAACTGTTTTTT. This gives the protein CASSGGWGEKLFF. The chain is built from TRBV7-2 and TRBJ1-4; weak D call: TRBD1 (5 bases). CDR1 is SGHTA and CDR2 is FQGNSA in the germline V gene. CDR3 size: 13 residues. The V and J ends lost 5 bases and 7 bases respectively, with 11 bases between them.

CDR3 region: CASSRDTGLDTQYF. In nucleotides, the CDR3 is TGCGCCAGCAGCAGGGACACGGGGTTGGATACGCAGTATTTT. The V and J genes are TRBV5-1 and TRBJ2-3; weak D call: TRBD1 (6 bases). Trimming took off 4 bases at V and 6 bases at J, with 15 bases between the two ends. The CDR3 has 14 residues. Germline CDR1 and CDR2: SGHRS and YFSETQ. Variable domain in full (rest from reference TRBV5-1 and TRBJ2-3): KAGVTQTPRYLIKTRGQQVTLSCSPISGHRSVSWYQQTPGQGLQFLFEYFSETQRNKGNFPGRFSGRQFSNSRSEMNVSTLELGDSALYLCASSRDTGLDTQYFGPGTRLTVL.

The chain recombines TRBV6-1 with TRBJ2-5, with unresolved D. V was cut by 4 bases and J by 5 bases, with 8 bases left in between. Germline CDR1 and CDR2: MNHNS and SASEGT. This CDR3 region has 12 residues. CDR3 bases: TGTGCCAGCAGTGGGGGAAGGGAGACCCAGTACTTC. This encodes CASSGGRETQYF.

The gene calls are TRBV18 and TRBJ2-7; 14 nucleotides match TRBD2. This CDR3 is built from 16 residues. CDR1 is KGHSH, CDR2 LQKENI, per germline. Trimming took 4 bases from V and 6 from J; bases not matched to a gene: 8. This CDR3 is CASSLPGLAGAGEQYF. The DNA for the CDR3 is TGTGCCAGCTCACTACCGGGACTAGCGGGAGCGGGCGAGCAGTACTTC.

This chain joins TRBV5-1 and TRBJ2-1, with unresolved D. Trimming took off 0 bases at V and 4 bases at J, with 11 bases between the two ends. The germline V gene has CDR1 SGHRS and CDR2 YFSETQ. This CDR3 contains 15 residues. Here the CDR3 DNA reads TGCGCCAGCAGCTTGGAGATGGCCCTTTACAATGAGCAGTTCTTC. Its protein is CASSLEMALYNEQFF.